This T cell receptor beta chain came from a study of spatial heterogeneity in lung cancer. Study background: Samples were donated by 72 untreated early-stage non-small cell lung cancer patients. Available PBMC from follow-up, collected a median of around two years after resection, underwent sequencing.

Every TCR cDNA molecule carried a tag that served as a unique molecular identifier. A single record per CDR3 protein comes from TCRdb applying MiXCR to the 5' RACE reads. The sample yields around 110,000 distinct CDR3 sequences, 12% seen once. Time point specified: blood at routine non-recurrence follow-up after resection. Sequencing of whole RNA from tumor, nontumor lung or frozen PBMC involved no sorting. This clonotype was seen a single time. This CDR3 region has 16 residues. Looked up from germline, CDR1 is SGHTA and CDR2 is FQGNSA. V lost 1 base, J lost 3 bases, and 5 bases stayed unmatched. This sequence originates from a male donor with early-stage non-small cell lung cancer. The sample here was PBMCs, taken at follow-up. The chain couples TRBV7-2 to TRBJ2-3, with 9 bases matching TRBD2. In nucleotides, the CDR3 is TGTGCCAGCAGCTTAGTTAGCGGGGGAAAAACAGATACGCAGTATTTT. It specifies CASSLVSGGKTDTQYF. The full variable domain, rest sourced from reference TRBV7-2 and TRBJ2-3, is GAGVSQSPSNKVTEKGKDVELRCDPISGHTALYWYRQSLGQGLEFLIYFQGNSAPDKSGLPSDRFSAERTGGSVSTLTIQRTQQEDSAVYLCASSLVSGGKTDTQYFGPGTRLTVL.